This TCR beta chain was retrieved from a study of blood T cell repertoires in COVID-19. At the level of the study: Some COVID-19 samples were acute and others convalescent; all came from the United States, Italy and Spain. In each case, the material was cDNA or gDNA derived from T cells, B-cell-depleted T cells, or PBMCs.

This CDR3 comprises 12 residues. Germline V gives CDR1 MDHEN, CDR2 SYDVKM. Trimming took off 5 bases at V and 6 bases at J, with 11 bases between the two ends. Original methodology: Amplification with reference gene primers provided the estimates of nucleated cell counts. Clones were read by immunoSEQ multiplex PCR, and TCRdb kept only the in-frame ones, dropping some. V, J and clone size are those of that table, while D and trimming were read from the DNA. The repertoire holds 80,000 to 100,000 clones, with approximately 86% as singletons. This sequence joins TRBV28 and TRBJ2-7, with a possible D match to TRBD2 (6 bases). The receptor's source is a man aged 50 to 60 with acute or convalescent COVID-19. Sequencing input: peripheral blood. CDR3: CASSRGLPEQYF. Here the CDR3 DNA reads TGTGCCAGCAGTCGGGGACTCCCCGAGCAGTACTTC. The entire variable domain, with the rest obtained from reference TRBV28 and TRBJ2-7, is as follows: DVKVTQSSRYLVKRTGEKVFLECVQDMDHENMFWYRQDPGLGLRLIYFSYDVKMKEKGDIPEGYSVSREKKERFSLILESASTNQTSMYLCASSRGLPEQYFGPGTRLTVT.